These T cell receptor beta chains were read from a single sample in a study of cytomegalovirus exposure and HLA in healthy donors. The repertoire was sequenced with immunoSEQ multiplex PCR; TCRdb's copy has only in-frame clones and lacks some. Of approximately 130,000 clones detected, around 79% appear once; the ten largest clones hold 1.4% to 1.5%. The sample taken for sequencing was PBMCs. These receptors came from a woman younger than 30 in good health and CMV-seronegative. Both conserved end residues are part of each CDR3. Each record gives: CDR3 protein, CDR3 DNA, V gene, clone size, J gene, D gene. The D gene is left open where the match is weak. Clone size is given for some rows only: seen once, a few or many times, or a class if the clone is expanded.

CDR3 protein: CASSLAGQGSNEQYF
CDR3 DNA: TGTGCCAGCAGCTTAGCGGGCCAGGGGAGCAACGAGCAGTACTTC
V gene: TRBV11-2
clone size: -
J gene: TRBJ2-7
D gene: -

CDR3 protein: CASSQEGRGHDLNEQFF
CDR3 DNA: TGTGCCAGCAGCCAAGAAGGCAGGGGTCACGATTTAAATGAGCAGTTCTTC
V gene: TRBV4-2
clone size: -
J gene: TRBJ2-1
D gene: -

CDR3 protein: CASSYVGRGNSPLHF
CDR3 DNA: TGTGCCAGCAGTTACGTCGGCAGGGGTAATTCACCCCTCCACTTT
V gene: TRBV6-5
clone size: -
J gene: TRBJ1-6
D gene: -

CDR3 protein: CASSPYKGPTEAFF
CDR3 DNA: TGTGCCAGCTCACCTTATAAGGGGCCCACTGAAGCTTTCTTT
V gene: TRBV18
clone size: -
J gene: TRBJ1-1
D gene: -

CDR3 protein: CASSLRGGNYGYTF
CDR3 DNA: TGTGCCAGCAGCTTGCGGGGGGGAAACTATGGCTACACCTTC
V gene: TRBV5-4
clone size: -
J gene: TRBJ1-2
D gene: -

CDR3 protein: CASSSPPTINSQYF
CDR3 DNA: TGTGCCAGCAGCTCCCCTCCCACGATAAACAGTCAGTACTTC
V gene: TRBV7-2
clone size: -
J gene: TRBJ2-4
D gene: -

CDR3 protein: CASSLSGGTDTQYF
CDR3 DNA: TGTGCCAGCAGCCTTAGCGGGGGGACAGATACGCAGTATTTT
V gene: TRBV7-8
clone size: -
J gene: TRBJ2-3
D gene: TRBD2

CDR3 protein: CASSGTGKEKLFF
CDR3 DNA: TGCGCCAGCAGTGGGACAGGGAAGGAAAAACTGTTTTTT
V gene: TRBV10-2
clone size: -
J gene: TRBJ1-4
D gene: TRBD1

CDR3 protein: CASLSGYNEQFF
CDR3 DNA: TGTGCCAGCCTCTCAGGCTACAATGAGCAGTTCTTC
V gene: TRBV28
clone size: -
J gene: TRBJ2-1
D gene: -

CDR3 protein: CASSQRRLSGGFSSTDTQYF
CDR3 DNA: TGCGCCAGCAGCCAAAGGAGGCTTAGCGGGGGGTTCTCTAGCACAGATACGCAGTATTTT
V gene: TRBV4-3
clone size: -
J gene: TRBJ2-3
D gene: TRBD2

CDR3 protein: CASSPIIQEGQFF
CDR3 DNA: TGTGCCAGCAGTCCAATAATCCAGGAGGGGCAGTTCTTC
V gene: TRBV27
clone size: -
J gene: TRBJ2-1
D gene: -

CDR3 protein: CAISAQTSPDTQYF
CDR3 DNA: TGTGCCATCAGTGCTCAGACTAGTCCAGATACGCAGTATTTT
V gene: TRBV10-3
clone size: once
J gene: TRBJ2-3
D gene: -

CDR3 protein: CASSRNPGGGQPQHF
CDR3 DNA: TGCGCCAGCAGCCGCAACCCAGGGGGCGGACAGCCCCAGCATTTT
V gene: TRBV5-1
clone size: few
J gene: TRBJ1-5
D gene: TRBD1

CDR3 protein: CASSETQGTNEKLFF
CDR3 DNA: TGTGCCAGTAGTGAAACACAGGGAACTAATGAAAAACTGTTTTTT
V gene: TRBV19
clone size: -
J gene: TRBJ1-4
D gene: -

CDR3 protein: CASSSGLDNEQFF
CDR3 DNA: TGTGCTAGCAGCTCCGGACTAGACAATGAGCAGTTCTTC
V gene: TRBV7-7
clone size: -
J gene: TRBJ2-1
D gene: TRBD2

CDR3 protein: CASSSGGDYNEQFF
CDR3 DNA: TGTGCCAGCAGCTCCGGGGGGGATTACAATGAGCAGTTCTTC
V gene: TRBV5-4
clone size: once
J gene: TRBJ2-1
D gene: TRBD2

CDR3 protein: CSSSSRLQVNTGELFF
CDR3 DNA: TGTTCCAGCAGTTCTAGATTACAGGTGAACACCGGGGAGCTGTTTTTT
V gene: TRBV7-9
clone size: -
J gene: TRBJ2-2
D gene: -

CDR3 protein: CASSRAGTNEQFF
CDR3 DNA: TGTGCCAGCAGCAGAGCGGGCACCAATGAGCAGTTCTTC
V gene: TRBV5-4
clone size: -
J gene: TRBJ2-1
D gene: -

CDR3 protein: CAGSERPGSNRETQYF
CDR3 DNA: TGCGCCGGCAGTGAGCGTCCAGGGTCGAATCGAGAGACCCAGTACTTC
V gene: TRBV10-1
clone size: -
J gene: TRBJ2-5
D gene: -

CDR3 protein: CASSDNRGNSPLHF
CDR3 DNA: TGTGCCAGCAGTGATAACAGGGGAAATTCACCCCTCCACTTT
V gene: TRBV2
clone size: -
J gene: TRBJ1-6
D gene: TRBD1

CDR3 protein: CATPSGGTGTYEQYF
CDR3 DNA: TGCGCCACCCCCTCCGGTGGGACAGGAACCTACGAGCAGTACTTC
V gene: TRBV10-1
clone size: -
J gene: TRBJ2-7
D gene: TRBD1

CDR3 protein: CASSLLLSSGANVLTF
CDR3 DNA: TGTGCCAGCAGTCTCCTACTCTCATCTGGGGCCAACGTCCTGACTTTC
V gene: TRBV27
clone size: -
J gene: TRBJ2-6
D gene: -

CDR3 protein: CSARYDGEAFF
CDR3 DNA: TGCAGCGCTCGGTATGATGGTGAAGCTTTCTTT
V gene: TRBV29-1
clone size: -
J gene: TRBJ1-1
D gene: -

CDR3 protein: CASSEFGRGTDTQYF
CDR3 DNA: TGCGCCAGCAGTGAGTTCGGCAGGGGAACAGATACGCAGTATTTT
V gene: TRBV10-1
clone size: once
J gene: TRBJ2-3
D gene: -

CDR3 protein: CASSSGTGYEQYF
CDR3 DNA: TGCGCCAGCTCATCCGGGACAGGGTACGAGCAGTACTTC
V gene: TRBV10-1
clone size: once
J gene: TRBJ2-7
D gene: TRBD1

CDR3 protein: CASSSGTSNTGELFF
CDR3 DNA: TGTGCCAGCAGCTCCGGGACATCGAACACCGGGGAGCTGTTTTTT
V gene: TRBV7-6
clone size: -
J gene: TRBJ2-2
D gene: -

CDR3 protein: CASSPSVPDTQYF
CDR3 DNA: TGTGCCAGCAGTCCCTCTGTCCCAGATACGCAGTATTTT
V gene: TRBV6-4
clone size: few
J gene: TRBJ2-3
D gene: -

CDR3 protein: CAISESAGTGSRRNTIYF
CDR3 DNA: TGTGCCATCAGTGAGTCAGCGGGGACAGGGAGTCGAAGAAACACCATATATTTT
V gene: TRBV10-3
clone size: -
J gene: TRBJ1-3
D gene: TRBD1

CDR3 protein: CASSLQGLRDTQYF
CDR3 DNA: TGTGCCAGCAGCTTACAGGGGCTTAGAGATACGCAGTATTTT
V gene: TRBV5-6
clone size: once
J gene: TRBJ2-3
D gene: TRBD1

CDR3 protein: CASSLSSGNTEAFF
CDR3 DNA: TGTGCCAGCAGCTTATCTAGCGGTAACACTGAAGCTTTCTTT
V gene: TRBV7-2
clone size: -
J gene: TRBJ1-1
D gene: -

CDR3 protein: CASSLIRTVNTEAFF
CDR3 DNA: TGTGCCAGCAGCTTAATTCGAACGGTGAACACTGAAGCTTTCTTT
V gene: TRBV7-9
clone size: -
J gene: TRBJ1-1
D gene: -

CDR3 protein: CASSYSILAGYYEQYF
CDR3 DNA: TGTGCCAGCAGTTACTCGATACTAGCGGGGTATTACGAGCAGTACTTC
V gene: TRBV6-5
clone size: once
J gene: TRBJ2-7
D gene: TRBD2

CDR3 protein: CASSLAAGTNQETQYF
CDR3 DNA: TGTGCCAGCAGCCTCGCGGCGGGGACTAACCAAGAGACCCAGTACTTC
V gene: TRBV7-3
clone size: -
J gene: TRBJ2-5
D gene: TRBD2

CDR3 protein: CASSQAAGGYEQYF
CDR3 DNA: TGCGCCAGCAGCCAAGCAGCAGGGGGCTACGAGCAGTACTTC
V gene: TRBV4-1
clone size: -
J gene: TRBJ2-7
D gene: TRBD1

CDR3 protein: CASSYSEGGTGYTF
CDR3 DNA: TGTGCCAGCAGTTACTCGGAAGGGGGCACGGGCTACACCTTC
V gene: TRBV6-5
clone size: -
J gene: TRBJ1-2
D gene: TRBD1

CDR3 protein: CSVDRTGDSTSIGYTF
CDR3 DNA: TGCAGCGTGGACAGGACAGGGGACTCGACAAGTATTGGCTACACCTTC
V gene: TRBV29-1
clone size: -
J gene: TRBJ1-2
D gene: TRBD1

CDR3 protein: CASRDLRTTQYF
CDR3 DNA: TGTGCCTCCCGGGATTTGAGAACGACCCAGTACTTC
V gene: TRBV6-6
clone size: -
J gene: TRBJ2-5
D gene: -

CDR3 protein: CASSQDQTHNSPLHF
CDR3 DNA: TGTGCCAGCAGCCAAGATCAGACTCATAATTCACCCCTCCACTTT
V gene: TRBV14
clone size: -
J gene: TRBJ1-6
D gene: -

CDR3 protein: CASRPQGAHGYTF
CDR3 DNA: TGTGCCAGCAGGCCCCAGGGGGCGCATGGCTACACCTTC
V gene: TRBV5-5
clone size: -
J gene: TRBJ1-2
D gene: TRBD1

CDR3 protein: CASSFYGAYEQYF
CDR3 DNA: TGTGCCAGCAGCTTTTACGGGGCCTACGAGCAGTACTTC
V gene: TRBV5-4
clone size: -
J gene: TRBJ2-7
D gene: -

CDR3 protein: CASSSGQGGTGELFF
CDR3 DNA: TGTGCCAGCTCTTCGGGACAGGGCGGCACCGGGGAGCTGTTTTTT
V gene: TRBV18
clone size: -
J gene: TRBJ2-2
D gene: TRBD1

CDR3 protein: CASSSGSSRYNEQFF
CDR3 DNA: TGTGCCAGCAGCTCCGGGAGTAGTAGGTACAATGAGCAGTTCTTC
V gene: TRBV5-4
clone size: -
J gene: TRBJ2-1
D gene: -

CDR3 protein: CASSLRVRAGSSYNEQFF
CDR3 DNA: TGCGCCAGCAGCTTGCGGGTCCGAGCGGGAAGCTCCTACAATGAGCAGTTCTTC
V gene: TRBV5-1
clone size: -
J gene: TRBJ2-1
D gene: TRBD2

CDR3 protein: CASSQRRTGESINYGYTF
CDR3 DNA: TGTGCCAGCTCCCAACGTCGGACAGGGGAGTCAATTAACTATGGCTACACCTTC
V gene: TRBV18
clone size: -
J gene: TRBJ1-2
D gene: TRBD1

CDR3 protein: CASSADKAQPQHF
CDR3 DNA: TGTGCCAGCAGTGCCGACAAGGCACAGCCCCAGCATTTT
V gene: TRBV6-5
clone size: -
J gene: TRBJ1-5
D gene: -

CDR3 protein: CASSYVLAGYEQYF
CDR3 DNA: TGTGCCAGCAGTTACGTCCTAGCGGGCTACGAGCAGTACTTC
V gene: TRBV6-5
clone size: once
J gene: TRBJ2-7
D gene: TRBD2

CDR3 protein: CASSWQGNYEQYF
CDR3 DNA: TGCGCCAGCAGCTGGCAGGGAAACTACGAACAGTACTTC
V gene: TRBV5-1
clone size: -
J gene: TRBJ2-7
D gene: -

CDR3 protein: CAGSGRNRGNEQFF
CDR3 DNA: TGTGCCGGCAGCGGACGAAATCGAGGGAATGAGCAGTTCTTC
V gene: TRBV7-2
clone size: -
J gene: TRBJ2-1
D gene: -

CDR3 protein: CASTPGQGWAEAFF
CDR3 DNA: TGTGCCAGTACCCCAGGGCAGGGTTGGGCTGAAGCTTTCTTT
V gene: TRBV19
clone size: -
J gene: TRBJ1-1
D gene: -

CDR3 protein: CSASYGYEQYF
CDR3 DNA: TGCAGTGCTAGTTACGGCTACGAGCAGTACTTC
V gene: TRBV20-1
clone size: -
J gene: TRBJ2-7
D gene: -

CDR3 protein: CASSEQNYGYTF
CDR3 DNA: TGTGCCAGCAGTGAACAGAACTATGGCTACACCTTC
V gene: TRBV6-1
clone size: -
J gene: TRBJ1-2
D gene: -

CDR3 protein: CASSGQGDYGYTF
CDR3 DNA: TGTGCCAGCAGCGGACAGGGGGACTATGGCTACACCTTC
V gene: TRBV6-5
clone size: -
J gene: TRBJ1-2
D gene: TRBD1

CDR3 protein: CASSRDRVSYTF
CDR3 DNA: TGTGCCAGCAGTCGGGACAGGGTGAGCTACACCTTC
V gene: TRBV6-6
clone size: few
J gene: TRBJ1-2
D gene: TRBD1

CDR3 protein: CASSEGGGFMNTEAFF
CDR3 DNA: TGTGCCAGCAGTGAAGGGGGAGGGTTCATGAACACTGAAGCTTTCTTT
V gene: TRBV2
clone size: -
J gene: TRBJ1-1
D gene: -

CDR3 protein: CASGRDRLVHEQYF
CDR3 DNA: TGTGCCAGCGGCCGGGACAGGCTTGTCCACGAGCAGTACTTC
V gene: TRBV7-2
clone size: -
J gene: TRBJ2-7
D gene: TRBD1

CDR3 protein: CASSPNPGNTIYF
CDR3 DNA: TGTGCCAGTAGTCCAAATCCTGGAAACACCATATATTTT
V gene: TRBV19
clone size: -
J gene: TRBJ1-3
D gene: -

CDR3 protein: CASSRTAGDDEQFF
CDR3 DNA: TGTGCCAGCTCACGGACAGCTGGTGATGATGAGCAGTTCTTC
V gene: TRBV18
clone size: -
J gene: TRBJ2-1
D gene: -

CDR3 protein: CASSRDSSNQPQHF
CDR3 DNA: TGTGCCAGCAGCCGGGACAGCTCCAATCAGCCCCAGCATTTT
V gene: TRBV7-9
clone size: -
J gene: TRBJ1-5
D gene: TRBD1

CDR3 protein: CASSEGTGKLVNQPQHF
CDR3 DNA: TGTGCCAGCAGTGAAGGGACAGGGAAGTTGGTGAATCAGCCCCAGCATTTT
V gene: TRBV2
clone size: -
J gene: TRBJ1-5
D gene: TRBD1

CDR3 protein: CASTSGRNAEAFF
CDR3 DNA: TGTGCCAGCACCTCGGGGAGAAACGCTGAAGCTTTCTTT
V gene: TRBV5-8
clone size: -
J gene: TRBJ1-1
D gene: -